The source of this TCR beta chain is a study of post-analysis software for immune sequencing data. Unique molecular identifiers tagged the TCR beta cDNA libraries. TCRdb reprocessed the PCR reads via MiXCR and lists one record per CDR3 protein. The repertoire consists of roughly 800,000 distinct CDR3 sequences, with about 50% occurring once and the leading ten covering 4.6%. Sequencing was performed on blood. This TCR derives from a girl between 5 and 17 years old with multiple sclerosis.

This chain's CDR3 is CASSSVGARRETQYF. The CDR3 nucleotides are TGTGCCAGCAGCTCCGTTGGAGCTCGCAGGGAGACCCAGTACTTC. The chain uses TRBV11-2 and TRBJ2-5; no clear D. The ends were cut back, 4 bases at V and 5 bases at J, with 17 bases in the middle. Germline V gene lookup returns CDR1 SGHAT and CDR2 FQNNGV. The CDR3 has 15 amino acids. Variable domain in full (rest from reference TRBV11-2 and TRBJ2-5): EAGVAQSPRYKIIEKRQSVAFWCNPISGHATLYWYQQILGQGPKLLIQFQNNGVVDDSQLPKDRFSAERLKGVDSTLKIQPAKLEDSAVYLCASSSVGARRETQYFGPGTRLLVL.